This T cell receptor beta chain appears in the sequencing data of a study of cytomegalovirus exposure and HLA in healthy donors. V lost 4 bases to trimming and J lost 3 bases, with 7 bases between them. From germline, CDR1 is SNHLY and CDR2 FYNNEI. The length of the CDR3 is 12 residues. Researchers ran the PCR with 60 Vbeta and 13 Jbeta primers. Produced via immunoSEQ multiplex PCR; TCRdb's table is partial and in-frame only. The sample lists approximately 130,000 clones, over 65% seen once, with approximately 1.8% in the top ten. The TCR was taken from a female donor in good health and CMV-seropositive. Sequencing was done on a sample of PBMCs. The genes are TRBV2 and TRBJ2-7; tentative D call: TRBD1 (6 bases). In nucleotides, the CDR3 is TGTGCCAGCAGTGTGGACAGCTACGAGCAGTACTTC. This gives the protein CASSVDSYEQYF.